This T cell receptor beta chain derives from a study of T cell clonotyping in hematopoietic cell transplantation. Trimming removed 5 bases at V and 5 bases at J, with 13 bases between. This CDR3 spans 14 amino acids. Germline V lookup: CDR1 SNHLY, CDR2 FYNNEI. Data came from immunoSEQ multiplex PCR; TCRdb stores just in-frame clones and leaves some out. The repertoire has approximately 30,000 clones, more than 90% of them found once; the top ten carry over 1.2%. The origin of this receptor is a man aged 50 to 59 in good health. Some clones in this sample may be carry-over from other donors' samples. This chain uses TRBV2 with TRBJ1-5; maybe TRBD1 (5 bases). Input material: peripheral blood mononuclear cells. The CDR3 DNA reads as TGTGCCAGCAGTCCAGGAGGGGCGTATCAGCCCCAGCATTTT. Protein product: CASSPGGAYQPQHF.